A selection of T cell receptor beta chains follows, all from one sample in a study of blood T cells in healthy people across ages. TCRdb reprocessed the 5' RACE reads with MiXCR, giving one entry per CDR3 protein. Of roughly 730,000 distinct CDR3 sequences in the sample, roughly 56% were seen once. The sequenced sample was blood. The receptors come from a man in his forties or fifties in good health. Each CDR3 is given with its conserved first and last residue. A D gene is named only where the DNA matches it firmly. Clone sizes are given selectively: once, few, many, or a class where the clone is expanded.

TRBD2	TRBV20-1	TRBJ2-7	few	CSAFSRTSGPETEQYF	TGCAGTGCTTTCTCAAGGACTAGCGGACCTGAGACCGAGCAGTACTTC
.	TRBV3-1	TRBJ2-5	few	CASSQTTGDQETQYF	TGTGCCAGCAGCCAAACTACAGGAGACCAAGAGACCCAGTACTTC
TRBD2	TRBV4-2	TRBJ2-7	.	CASSQASGSRIEQYF	TGTGCCAGCAGCCAAGCTAGCGGGAGCCGAATCGAGCAGTACTTC
.	TRBV9	TRBJ2-6	few	CASSVEGNTGANVLTF	TGTGCCAGCAGCGTAGAGGGCAATACGGGGGCCAACGTCCTGACTTTC
TRBD1	TRBV9	TRBJ2-2	.	CASSTGATNTGELFF	TGTGCCAGCAGCACAGGGGCCACGAACACCGGGGAGCTGTTTTTT
TRBD1	TRBV12-3/TRBV12-4	TRBJ1-2	few	CASSRGLGYGYTF	TGTGCCAGCAGCAGGGGGCTTGGCTATGGCTACACCTTC
TRBD1	TRBV9	TRBJ1-6	.	CASSASTGHNSPLHF	TGTGCCAGCAGCGCGTCGACAGGGCACAATTCACCCCTCCACTTT
.	TRBV20-1	TRBJ1-2	.	CSARGGAAYGYTF	TGCAGTGCTAGAGGAGGGGCAGCCTATGGCTACACCTTC
.	TRBV9	TRBJ2-7	.	CASSVEGSAYEQYF	TGTGCCAGCAGCGTAGAGGGCAGCGCCTACGAGCAGTACTTC
.	TRBV20-1	TRBJ1-1	.	CSVSRGDTEAFF	TGCAGTGTTAGCAGGGGCGACACTGAAGCTTTCTTT
.	TRBV20-1	TRBJ1-1	.	CSAKDAGSTEAFF	TGCAGTGCAAAGGACGCCGGAAGTACTGAAGCTTTCTTT
TRBD2	TRBV27	TRBJ2-7	few	CASSPGTSVYEQYF	TGTGCCAGCAGCCCCGGGACTAGCGTCTACGAGCAGTACTTC
.	TRBV20-1	TRBJ1-2	.	CSARDQGEGHYGYTF	TGCAGTGCTAGAGATCAAGGGGAGGGACACTATGGCTACACCTTC
TRBD2	TRBV7-2	TRBJ2-7	.	CASSKFGASGRGEQYF	TGTGCCAGCAGCAAGTTCGGAGCTAGCGGGAGAGGCGAGCAGTACTTC
.	TRBV4-3	TRBJ2-5	few	CASSLQSGETQYF	TGCGCCAGCAGCCTACAGTCTGGGGAGACCCAGTACTTC
.	TRBV11-2	TRBJ2-7	.	CASSLQDFSYNEQYF	TGTGCCAGCAGCTTACAGGATTTCTCCTACAATGAGCAGTACTTC
TRBD2	TRBV24-1	TRBJ2-2	.	CATSVHQGLAGSSTGELFF	TGTGCCACCAGTGTCCATCAGGGCCTAGCGGGGTCCTCCACCGGGGAGCTGTTTTTT
TRBD2	TRBV20-1	TRBJ2-5	.	CSARELAGAAAQYF	TGCAGTGCTAGAGAACTAGCGGGAGCGGCGGCCCAGTACTTC
.	TRBV29-1	TRBJ1-1	.	CSVEGRGLKSEAFF	TGCAGCGTTGAAGGAAGGGGGTTGAAGTCTGAAGCTTTCTTT
.	TRBV29-1	TRBJ2-4	.	CSVVGKSREQYF	TGCAGCGTTGTAGGGAAGTCGCGTGAGCAGTACTTC
.	TRBV7-9	TRBJ2-7	few	CASSPTTGTLFEQYF	TGTGCCAGCAGCCCGACTACCGGGACCCTTTTCGAGCAGTACTTC
.	TRBV6-1	TRBJ2-7	.	CASVDSPPSYEQYF	TGTGCCAGTGTGGACAGCCCGCCTTCCTACGAGCAGTACTTC
TRBD2	TRBV29-1	TRBJ2-3	few	CSALAGGGDTQYF	TGCAGCGCATTAGCGGGAGGGGGAGATACGCAGTATTTT
.	TRBV6-5	TRBJ2-7	.	CASSEPDRTYEQYF	TGTGCCAGCAGTGAACCGGACAGAACCTACGAGCAGTACTTC
TRBD1	TRBV28	TRBJ2-5	few	CASSSGGAETQYF	TGTGCCAGCAGTTCAGGGGGCGCGGAGACCCAGTACTTC
.	TRBV27	TRBJ2-7	few	CASSLKVSPYEQYF	TGTGCCAGCAGTTTGAAAGTCTCACCCTACGAGCAGTACTTC
.	TRBV28	TRBJ2-6	few	CAAAELSGANVLTF	TGTGCAGCCGCAGAGCTTTCTGGGGCCAACGTCCTGACTTTC
.	TRBV29-1	TRBJ2-3	.	CSVAGQYTGTQYF	TGCAGCGTCGCCGGACAGTACACAGGTACGCAGTATTTT
.	TRBV7-9	TRBJ1-2	.	CASNQVEGHYGYTF	TGTGCCAGCAACCAGGTCGAGGGCCACTATGGCTACACCTTC
TRBD2	TRBV27	TRBJ2-7	.	CASSLTAGGSYEQYF	TGTGCCAGCAGTCTGACGGCGGGAGGGAGCTACGAGCAGTACTTC
TRBD1	TRBV28	TRBJ2-5	few	CASRSRIQGPETQYF	TGTGCCAGCAGATCTAGGATACAGGGGCCAGAGACCCAGTACTTC
.	TRBV20-1	TRBJ2-3	.	CSARDQLAGIDTQYF	TGCAGTGCTAGGGACCAACTAGCAGGGATAGATACGCAGTATTTT
TRBD1	TRBV15	TRBJ2-7	few	CATSNTRDRTYEQYF	TGTGCCACCAGCAACACAAGGGACAGGACCTACGAGCAGTACTTC
TRBD2	TRBV7-2	TRBJ2-1	few	CASSLLAGYNNEQFF	TGTGCCAGCAGCTTACTAGCGGGTTATAACAATGAGCAGTTCTTC
.	TRBV12-3/TRBV12-4	TRBJ2-7	many	CASSSFYEQYF	TGTGCCAGCAGTTCCTTCTACGAGCAGTACTTC
.	TRBV21-1	TRBJ2-7	.	CASSKSPDRALSYEQYF	TGTGCCAGCAGCAAAAGCCCGGACAGGGCACTCTCCTACGAGCAGTACTTC
.	TRBV5-4	TRBJ2-2	.	CASSLRLASNTGELFF	TGTGCCAGCAGCTTGAGACTGGCGTCCAACACCGGGGAGCTGTTTTTT
.	TRBV7-3	TRBJ1-2	few	CASSTYDRPEIYGYTF	TGTGCCAGCAGCACCTACGACAGGCCAGAGATCTATGGCTACACCTTC
.	TRBV7-2	TRBJ2-5	many	CASSLGQRMGETQYF	TGTGCCAGCAGCTTAGGACAGCGCATGGGAGAGACCCAGTACTTC
TRBD1	TRBV7-2	TRBJ1-4	many	CASSRPLKPGQTATNEKLFF	TGTGCCAGCAGCCGACCGCTTAAACCGGGACAGACTGCAACTAATGAAAAACTGTTTTTT